The 25 T cell receptor beta chains reported below all come from one sample, sequenced in a study of blood T cell repertoires in COVID-19 (dated by TCRdb to the early 2020s). The library was obtained by the immunoSEQ multiplex PCR assay. Not all clones reach the TCRdb copy of this immuneACCESS table, which keeps in-frame sequences only. Checked studies attribute under half of the gap to unresolved V genes and leave the rest unexplained. The sample contains some 130,000 clones, around 88% of them found a single time. The top ten constitute about 9.4% of the sample. The sequenced material came from peripheral blood. The receptors were gathered from a man aged 45-60 years with acute or convalescent COVID-19.

This sequence joins TRBV12-5 and TRBJ2-5, with 13 nucleotides matching TRBD2. The CDR3 loop spans 16 amino acids. Trimming removed 1 base from V and 4 bases from J; junction bases left unmatched: 3. From germline, CDR1 is LGHNT and CDR2 FRNRAP. The CDR3 DNA sequence: TGTGCTAGTGGTTTGGGACTAGCGGGGGGTTCAGAGACCCAGTACTTC. Translation: CASGLGLAGGSETQYF.

This rearrangement joins TRBV5-1 to TRBJ2-1; 10 bases fit TRBD2. The CDR3 runs 16 residues. Germline CDR1 SGHRS, CDR2 YFSETQ. With 4 bases clipped from V and 8 bases from J, the junction kept 12 bases outside the gene matches. The CDR3 coding sequence is TGCGCCAGCAGCCCGGCCGTAGCGGGGGGTTTTGATGAGCAGTTCTTC. Translating it yields CASSPAVAGGFDEQFF.

The chain is built from TRBV7-2 and TRBJ1-6; tentative D call: TRBD1 (5 bases). Per the germline V gene, CDR1 is SGHTA and CDR2 is FQGNSA. V was clipped by 4 bases and J by 1 base, with 17 bases between them. This CDR3 is 18 amino acids long. The chain's CDR3 is CASSSNLWAGSYNSPLHF. The CDR3 region has the DNA TGTGCCAGCAGCTCCAACTTATGGGCAGGGTCCTATAATTCACCCCTCCACTTT.

This rearrangement joins TRBV9 to TRBJ1-3; D call uncertain. CDR3 size: 13 residues. Germline V gene sequence: CDR1 SGDLS, CDR2 YYNGEE. V lost 0 bases to trimming and J lost 4 bases, with 5 bases between them. The CDR3 DNA reads TGTGCCAGCAGCGTAGGGAGAGGAAACACCATATATTTT. Translation: CASSVGRGNTIYF.

The sample holds a few counts of this clone. The chain's CDR3 is CASSFPLKRSSYNEQFF. The CDR3 DNA reads as TGTGCCAGCAGTTTTCCCCTTAAAAGGAGCTCCTACAATGAGCAGTTCTTC. This chain links TRBV28 with TRBJ2-1; D gene ambiguous. Germline V gene data show CDR1 as MDHEN and CDR2 as SYDVKM. V was clipped by 3 bases and J by 0 bases, with 15 bases between them. This CDR3 has 17 amino acids.

This chain links TRBV5-8 with TRBJ1-1; no clear D. The CDR3 consists of 11 residues. Deletions cut 4 bases from V and 5 bases from J, with 6 bases between. The V gene's germline CDR1 is SGHTS and CDR2 YDEGEE. The CDR3 DNA reads TGTGCCAGCAGCGTGCGAACTGAAGCTTTCTTT. Its translation: CASSVRTEAFF.

The V gene is TRBV6-1, the J gene TRBJ2-3, with 13 bases that match TRBD2. Germline V gene data show CDR1 as MNHNS and CDR2 as SASEGT. Trimming at V came to 4 bases and at J to 5 bases, leaving 6 bases not matched to a gene. The CDR3 has 16 amino acids. The CDR3 region is CASSGTSGGAVDTQYF. CDR3 nucleotide sequence: TGTGCCAGCAGTGGAACTAGCGGGGGGGCCGTAGATACGCAGTATTTT.

Here the CDR3 DNA reads TGTGCCAGCAGCTTCCAGCAGCGTAATCAGCCCCAGCATTTT. It is translated as CASSFQQRNQPQHF. The chain has TRBV5-6 and TRBJ1-5, with D unclear. The V gene's germline CDR1 is SGHDT and CDR2 YYEEEE. Trimming shortened V by 2 bases and J by 4 bases, and 10 bases separated the two germline ends. This CDR3 spans 14 amino acids.

The chain uses TRBV20-1 and TRBJ1-2; D is unclear. With 3 bases removed from V and 6 bases from J, the gap between germline ends came to 14 bases. In germline, CDR1 is DFQATT, CDR2 SNEGSKA (reference sequence). The CDR3 length is 13 residues. The CDR3 here is CSASISGSDGYTF. The CDR3 region has the DNA TGCAGTGCTAGTATTTCGGGATCGGATGGCTACACCTTC.

The genes are TRBV7-9 and TRBJ2-7; D possibly corresponds to TRBD1 (8 bases). V shed 2 bases and J shed 6 bases, with 14 bases lying between them. This CDR3 region has 14 residues. Germline V gives CDR1 SEHNR, CDR2 FQNEAQ (reference sequence). The CDR3: CASSLLQGGGEQYF. The DNA for the CDR3 is TGTGCCAGCAGCTTATTACAGGGGGGGGGCGAGCAGTACTTC.

As DNA, the CDR3 is TGTGCCAGCAGTCAGTTTGGCAGACAAAGCACAGATACGCAGTATTTT. This sequence encodes CASSQFGRQSTDTQYF. The V and J genes are TRBV5-5 and TRBJ2-3, with D hard to call. The CDR3 consists of 16 residues. Trimming shortened V by 5 bases and J by 0 bases, and 16 bases separated the two germline ends. Germline V gene lookup returns CDR1 SGHKS and CDR2 YYEKEE (reference sequence).

The chain links TRBV28 to TRBJ1-2; no clear D. Germline CDR1 is MDHEN and CDR2 is SYDVKM. The CDR3 consists of 15 residues. V was cut by 6 bases and J by 2 bases, with 16 bases left in between. In DNA form, the CDR3 reads TGTGCCAGCAGCGCCCCTTGGGCGATCAACTATGGCTACACCTTC. Its protein product is CASSAPWAINYGYTF.

The J gene is TRBJ2-7, the V gene TRBV19; 8 nucleotides agree with TRBD1. The CDR3 is 12 residues long. The trim removed 11 bases at V and 4 bases at J, leaving 7 bases unmatched. CDR1 is LNHDA and CDR2 is SQIVND in the germline V gene (reference sequence). The CDR3 is CASGTGFYEQYF. CDR3 sequence (DNA): TGTGCCTCCGGGACAGGTTTTTACGAGCAGTACTTC.

The CDR3 nucleotides read TGCGCCAGCAGCCTATCACAGGGCCGAAATGAAAAACTGTTTTTT. Its translation is CASSLSQGRNEKLFF. The V gene is TRBV5-1, the J gene TRBJ1-4; D is perhaps TRBD1 (6 bases). V lost 4 bases and J 5 bases, leaving 15 bases between the germline ends. The CDR3 is 15 residues long. CDR1 and CDR2 (germline): SGHRS, YFSETQ.

This chain links TRBV7-2 with TRBJ2-7, with 9 positions matching TRBD2. After removal of 3 bases from V and 6 bases from J, the junction contained 9 bases not matched to a gene. CDR1 and CDR2 (germline): SGHTA, FQGNSA. The CDR3 covers 15 residues. CDR3 nucleotides: TGTGCCAGCAGCTTTTTAGCGGGAGACGGGCTCGAGCAGTACTTC. It is translated as CASSFLAGDGLEQYF.

This clone has only one observation. DNA for the CDR3: TGTGCCAGCAGCCCTCGCATACGGGGGGCTACTGCGTCCTACGAGCAGTACTTC. It encodes CASSPRIRGATASYEQYF. The J gene is TRBJ2-7, the V gene TRBV9; weak D call: TRBD2 (7 bases). The CDR3 consists of 18 residues. V lost 4 bases and J 1 base, leaving 24 bases between the germline ends. Germline assignment: CDR1 SGDLS and CDR2 YYNGEE.

J is TRBJ1-1 and V is TRBV19; 7 bases fit TRBD1. This CDR3 has 15 residues. Germline V gene data show CDR1 as LNHDA and CDR2 as SQIVND (reference sequence). Trimming took 3 bases from V and 0 from J; bases not matched to a gene: 4. This chain's CDR3 is CASSISGTVNTEAFF. Here the CDR3 DNA reads TGTGCCAGTAGTATCTCCGGGACAGTGAACACTGAAGCTTTCTTT.

This chain joins TRBV30 and TRBJ1-2; TRBD1 matches at 9 bases. This CDR3 contains 13 residues. Germline-derived CDR1 and CDR2 are GTSNPN and SVGIG (reference sequence). The junction had 4 bases not matched to a gene; V was cut back by 1 base and J by 7 bases. The CDR3 region is CAWSGRDRAGYTF. Written as DNA, the CDR3 is TGTGCCTGGAGTGGTAGGGACAGGGCTGGCTACACCTTC.

The J gene is TRBJ1-1, the V gene TRBV7-8, with D tentatively TRBD1 (5 bases). V was trimmed by 1 base and J by 1 base, leaving 13 bases between them. CDR1 and CDR2 from the germline V gene are SGHVS and FQNEAQ. The CDR3 loop spans 16 amino acids. The CDR3 DNA reads TGTGCCAGCAGCTTAGTTGGGCAGGGTACGAACACTGAAGCTTTCTTT. This codes for CASSLVGQGTNTEAFF.

The table lists this clone with a count of one. J is TRBJ1-1 and V is TRBV5-1; possible D gene TRBD1, 6 bases. Trimming stripped 4 bases from V and 2 bases from J, with 12 bases between. The V gene's germline CDR1 is SGHRS and CDR2 YFSETQ. The CDR3 sequence is 14 residues long. The CDR3 sequence: CASSANRVNTEAFF. Here the CDR3 DNA reads TGCGCCAGCAGCGCAAACAGGGTTAACACTGAAGCTTTCTTT.

This chain links TRBV5-4 with TRBJ1-2; the D is unclear. The CDR3 extends over 16 amino acids. Germline V CDR1 and CDR2: SGHNT, YYREEE (reference sequence). Trimming took off 3 bases at V and 6 bases at J, with 21 bases between the two ends. The CDR3: CASSYVWTGRDDGYTF. The CDR3 DNA sequence: TGTGCCAGCAGCTATGTTTGGACGGGAAGGGATGATGGCTACACCTTC.

This sequence joins TRBV6-1 and TRBJ1-6; D is perhaps TRBD1 (6 bases). Germline V CDR1 and CDR2: MNHNS, SASEGT. CDR3 size: 20 residues. V was trimmed by 1 base and J by 11 bases, leaving 30 bases between them. As DNA, the CDR3 is TGTGCCAGCAGTGAAGTGACGGACATTGACAGGAGATATCCCCCCACACCCCTCCACTTT. Translated, it gives CASSEVTDIDRRYPPTPLHF.

This chain connects TRBV10-2 to TRBJ1-1; D might be TRBD1 (5 bases). V lost 9 bases, J lost 3 bases, and 14 bases lay in between. CDR1 is WSHSY, CDR2 SAAADI, per germline. The CDR3 length is 13 residues. CDR3 nucleotides: TGCGCCAGTACCTCGCGGGGGGACACTGAAGCTTTCTTT. It yields the protein CASTSRGDTEAFF.

The rearrangement uses TRBV5-5 and TRBJ1-3, with no clear D. The germline V gene encodes CDR1 SGHKS and CDR2 YYEKEE (reference sequence). V was pared by 3 bases and J by 3 bases, with 13 bases between. The CDR3 has 15 amino acids. CDR3 DNA: TGTGCCAGCAGCTGGAGTGGATCGTATGGAAACACCATATATTTT. Translation: CASSWSGSYGNTIYF.

The rearrangement joins TRBV7-9 to TRBJ2-7; 12 bases match TRBD2. V gave up 4 bases and J gave up 4 bases; unmatched junction bases: 5. Germline V lookup: CDR1 SEHNR, CDR2 FQNEAQ (reference sequence). The CDR3 length is 15 residues. This chain's CDR3 is CASSSPSGRGYEQYF. DNA of the CDR3: TGTGCCAGCAGCTCGCCTAGCGGGAGGGGATACGAGCAGTACTTC.